This TCR beta chain emerged from a study of OX40 agonist ivuxolimab in advanced cancers. The CDR3 extends over 12 amino acids. Germline CDR1 is SGHAT and CDR2 is FQNNGV. Trimming removed 5 bases at V and 3 bases at J, with 7 bases between. The table came from immunoSEQ multiplex PCR; TCRdb's copy has only in-frame clones and leaves some out. The sample lists 35,000 to 40,000 clones, around 87% occurring once. Patients had blood sampled at baseline and again on cycle 4 day 1 and cycle 7 day 1. This chain links TRBV11-2 with TRBJ2-5, with D hard to call. The sequencing used CD4+ or CD8+ T cells sorted from blood, collected in a trial of the OX40 agonist ivuxolimab. This clonotype was obtained from an adult with an advanced solid tumor such as melanoma, head and neck, liver or kidney cancer. CDR3 region: CASSPTEETQYF. The CDR3 DNA is TGTGCCAGCAGCCCCACCGAAGAGACCCAGTACTTC. The whole variable domain, filled in from reference TRBV11-2 and TRBJ2-5, reads EAGVAQSPRYKIIEKRQSVAFWCNPISGHATLYWYQQILGQGPKLLIQFQNNGVVDDSQLPKDRFSAERLKGVDSTLKIQPAKLEDSAVYLCASSPTEETQYFGPGTRLLVL.